This T cell receptor (beta chain) was recovered during a study of vaccination and CD4 T cells after COVID-19. The overall study: Overlapping spike peptides of SARS-CoV-2, HCoV-NL63, HCoV-OC43 and HCoV-229E were used, and cells were stimulated with them. Cultures designated as controls were supplied with a CEFX pool, an HIV-1 Nef pool, or no peptide.

Scientists ran DNA taken from cultured CD4+ T cells through the Oncomine TCR Beta short-read assay for sequencing. Investigators obtained genomic DNA by extraction from cultured CD4+ T cells. MiXCR was run by TCRdb on the PCR reads, yielding one entry per CDR3 protein. The sample carries more than 20,000 distinct CDR3 sequences, about 51% recorded once. With regard to this clonotype: The antigen is not known.

The germline V and J ends were trimmed by 5 bases and 3 bases, with 20 bases remaining between them. Germline loops: CDR1 MNHEY, CDR2 SVGEGT. CDR3 length equals 17 residues. Treatment: approximately nine-day PBMC culture with coronavirus spike peptide pools or control peptides (ViraFEST assay). The gene calls are TRBV6-2 or TRBV6-3 and TRBJ2-1; D gene uncertain. This sequence originates from a human donor who had recovered from COVID-19. Source material: CD4+ T cells from blood, cultured in vitro. The CDR3, as DNA: TGTGCCAGCAGTGTTACGACAAAGATGACTGGCTACAATGAGCAGTTCTTC. It translates to CASSVTTKMTGYNEQFF.